A single sample is the source of the 6 T cell receptor beta chains below, sequenced in a study of T-cell memory formation after mild COVID-19. One entry per CDR3 protein results from TCRdb running MiXCR on the 5' RACE reads. The data show 400,000 to 500,000 distinct CDR3 sequences, about 19% seen once. The specimen sequenced was PBMCs or a T cell subset sorted from them (not recorded which). The receptors here all came from an adult woman who had mild COVID-19 (a few samples of this study predate the infection). Cell type and time point are not known.

This clonotype was counted only a few times. The chain carries TRBV14 and TRBJ2-5; 11 nucleotides align to TRBD1. The CDR3 loop spans 16 amino acids. Germline V gives CDR1 SGHDN, CDR2 FVKESK. J gave up 4 bases and V 2 bases, and 6 bases lay outside the gene matches. The CDR3 sequence: CASSQLRTGGLETQYF. The DNA of the CDR3 is TGTGCCAGCAGCCAATTGAGGACAGGGGGCTTAGAGACCCAGTACTTC.

The gene calls are TRBV12-3 or TRBV12-4 and TRBJ1-1; 7 bases agree with TRBD1. The CDR3 has 15 amino acids. Trimming took 7 bases from V and 10 from J; bases not matched to a gene: 18. CDR3 sequence reads: CASTWTGTKMRGAFF. The CDR3 nucleotides are TGTGCCAGCACTTGGACAGGCACAAAAATGAGAGGAGCTTTCTTT.

Only a few counts were recorded for this clonotype. The V gene is TRBV5-5, the J gene TRBJ1-5; D remains ambiguous. With 3 bases removed from V and 2 bases from J, the gap between germline ends came to 12 bases. Germline V gene lookup returns CDR1 SGHKS and CDR2 YYEKEE (reference sequence). CDR3 length: 15 residues. The chain's CDR3 is CASSWAPGGNQPQHF. In DNA form, the CDR3 reads TGTGCCAGCAGCTGGGCCCCCGGGGGCAATCAGCCCCAGCATTTT.

The chain has TRBV6-2 or TRBV6-3 and TRBJ1-5; the D is unclear. Germline V gives CDR1 MNHEY, CDR2 SVGEGT. The CDR3 totals 20 residues. The V end was cut by 2 bases, the J end by 0 bases, with 23 bases between. The CDR3 sequence is CASSYTVEGSPFGSNQPQHF. The CDR3 DNA reads TGTGCCAGCAGTTACACCGTGGAGGGTAGCCCCTTTGGTAGCAATCAGCCCCAGCATTTT.

In this sample, this clonotype turned up a few times. The rearrangement links TRBV5-1 to TRBJ2-4; D call uncertain. The CDR3 has 15 residues. Per germline, CDR1 SGHRS and CDR2 YFSETQ. The germline V and J ends were trimmed by 0 bases and 4 bases, with 11 bases remaining between them. CDR3 in amino acids: CASSLEETTKNIQYF. For the CDR3, the DNA is TGCGCCAGCAGCTTGGAAGAGACGACGAAAAACATTCAGTACTTC. The whole variable domain, remainder taken from reference TRBV5-1 and TRBJ2-4, is KAGVTQTPRYLIKTRGQQVTLSCSPISGHRSVSWYQQTPGQGLQFLFEYFSETQRNKGNFPGRFSGRQFSNSRSEMNVSTLELGDSALYLCASSLEETTKNIQYFGAGTRLSVL.

This clonotype was detected only a few times. CDR3 bases: TGTGCCAGCAGTAGGGCGCGGAACACTGAAGCTTTCTTT. This sequence encodes CASSRARNTEAFF. The chain recombines TRBV27 with TRBJ1-1; no clear D. Trimming pared 5 bases from V and 1 base from J, leaving 8 bases between. This CDR3 has 13 residues. CDR1 is MNHEY, CDR2 SMNVEV, per germline (reference sequence).